These T cell receptor beta chains were read from a single sample in a study of blood T cell repertoires in COVID-19. Assay used: immunoSEQ multiplex PCR; TCRdb lists only in-frame clones, some missing. This table holds about 260,000 clones, roughly 84% found once. The specimen was peripheral blood. Source of these receptors: a woman between 35 and 50 years old who had recovered from COVID-19. Each CDR3 is given with its conserved first and last residue. D genes are given only for firm matches. A clone size is listed for some rows: how often the clone was seen (once, few, many), or a class if it is expanded.

abundance	v_gene	j_gene	d_gene	CDR3nt	CDR3aa
-	TRBV10-2	TRBJ1-2	TRBD1	TGCGCCAGCAGTGACAGGGGGACGACACTCCTCTATGGCTACACCTTC	CASSDRGTTLLYGYTF
-	TRBV5-6	TRBJ1-4	TRBD1	TGTGCCAGCAGCCGAGGACAGGGCAATGAAAAACTGTTTTTT	CASSRGQGNEKLFF
-	TRBV2	TRBJ2-5	-	TGTGCCAGCAGTCCCTGGACAGTGCAAGAGACCCAGTACTTC	CASSPWTVQETQYF
-	TRBV2	TRBJ2-7	-	TGTGCCAGCAGTGAATCCCCGTCCTACGAGCAGTACTTC	CASSESPSYEQYF
-	TRBV6-5	TRBJ1-5	TRBD1	TGTGCCAGCAGTTCCGACAGGGTCCTTCAGCCCCAGCATTTT	CASSSDRVLQPQHF
-	TRBV9	TRBJ1-4	TRBD1	TGTGCCAGCAGCGTCGGCTACGGGACAGATAATGAAAAACTGTTTTTT	CASSVGYGTDNEKLFF
-	TRBV29-1	TRBJ2-3	-	TGCAGCGTTGTCGTCGGAGGCATACATAGGAATACGCAGTATTTT	CSVVVGGIHRNTQYF
-	TRBV5-4	TRBJ2-2	-	TGTGCCAGCAGCTTGTACAGTAGTATGGCCGGGGAGCTGTTTTTT	CASSLYSSMAGELFF
-	TRBV25-1	TRBJ1-6	-	TGTGCCAGCAGTGAACTTGACAGTAATTCACCCCTCCACTTT	CASSELDSNSPLHF
-	TRBV4-1	TRBJ2-5	TRBD1	TGCGCCAGCAGCCACCTGACCGCCGACAGGGCGAATCAGTACTTC	CASSHLTADRANQYF
-	TRBV24-1	TRBJ2-1	-	TGTGCCACCAGTGATTTGAAGAGCGGAACCTACAATGAGCAGTTCTTC	CATSDLKSGTYNEQFF
-	TRBV2	TRBJ2-3	-	TGTGCCAGCAGTGAGTTTTCCAGGGATAATACGCAGTATTTT	CASSEFSRDNTQYF
-	TRBV27	TRBJ1-1	TRBD1	TGTGCCAGACTAAATTCTGACAGGGTCAAGATGAACACTGAAGCTTTCTTT	CARLNSDRVKMNTEAFF
-	TRBV28	TRBJ2-7	-	TGTGCCAGCAGTCCACCCCAGGGGATGACCTACGAGCAGTACTTC	CASSPPQGMTYEQYF
few	TRBV30	TRBJ2-1	TRBD2	TGTGCCTGGAGTGGACTAGCGCCTTACAATGAGCAGTTCTTC	CAWSGLAPYNEQFF
-	TRBV19	TRBJ1-1	TRBD1	TGTGCCACCTCCGGGAGGACAGGGGCTACTATGAACACTGAAGCTTTCTTT	CATSGRTGATMNTEAFF
-	TRBV27	TRBJ2-1	-	TGTGCCAGCAGTGATGGGGACCCTGGGGGGTGGGAGCAGTTCTTC	CASSDGDPGGWEQFF
-	TRBV5-6	TRBJ1-6	-	TGTGCCAGCAGCTCGAGCCTCACGGAGGATAATTCACCCCTCCACTTT	CASSSSLTEDNSPLHF
-	TRBV19	TRBJ2-3	-	TGTGCCAGTAGTCTCAGGAGGGGATATAGCACAGATACGCAGTATTTT	CASSLRRGYSTDTQYF
-	TRBV6-5	TRBJ1-4	-	TGTGCCAGCATGGGACTGTCGTATAATGAAAAACTGTTTTTT	CASMGLSYNEKLFF
-	TRBV19	TRBJ2-1	TRBD2	TGTGCCAGTAATAAGGGAGGGTCCTACAATGAGCAGTTCTTC	CASNKGGSYNEQFF
-	TRBV18	TRBJ2-1	-	TGTGCCAGCTCAGCTGGGACACCTCACTACAATGAGCAGTTCTTC	CASSAGTPHYNEQFF
few	TRBV7-9	TRBJ2-7	TRBD1	TGTGCCAGCAGCCTAGTGTACGACAGGGCCTACGAGCAGTACTTC	CASSLVYDRAYEQYF
-	TRBV15	TRBJ1-2	TRBD1	TGTGCCACCAGCAGGACAGGGGGCATGTCTAACTATGGCTACACCTTC	CATSRTGGMSNYGYTF
-	TRBV3-1/TRBV3-2	TRBJ2-7	TRBD1	TGTGCCAGCAGCCAAGAAGGACAGGTGAGGTGGGGCTACGAGCAGTACTTC	CASSQEGQVRWGYEQYF
-	TRBV28	TRBJ1-1	-	TGTGCCAGCCGCCGGGGGGGGGCGACCACTGAAGCTTTCTTT	CASRRGGATTEAFF
-	TRBV27	TRBJ1-5	-	TGTGCCAGCAGTCTAGACGGACTCAATCAGCCCCAGCATTTT	CASSLDGLNQPQHF
-	TRBV5-1	TRBJ2-2	-	TGCGCCAGCAGCTTGGTCAGCTCGGGCGGGGAGCTGTTTTTT	CASSLVSSGGELFF
-	TRBV7-2	TRBJ2-1	TRBD2	TGTGCCACAACTCGAGGCGGGGGGGCCAGGAATGAGCAGTTCTTC	CATTRGGGARNEQFF
-	TRBV5-5	TRBJ1-1	TRBD1	TGTGCCAGCAGCCAGGGGGCTACGAGTACTGAAGCTTTCTTT	CASSQGATSTEAFF
-	TRBV28	TRBJ2-3	-	TGTGCCAGCAGTTTCAGGGCATCGTATACGCAGTATTTT	CASSFRASYTQYF
few	TRBV24-1	TRBJ1-6	-	TGTGCCACCGCCGACAACTATAATTCACCCCTCCACTTT	CATADNYNSPLHF
once	TRBV6-5	TRBJ1-1	TRBD1	TGTGCCAGCACTAGAACAGGGGTAAGCACTGAAGCTTTCTTT	CASTRTGVSTEAFF
-	TRBV2	TRBJ2-5	TRBD1	TGTGCCAGCAGTGAATACCCAGGGGGCGTTTTCAGAGAGACCCAGTACTTC	CASSEYPGGVFRETQYF
-	TRBV6-2/TRBV6-3	TRBJ1-6	TRBD1	TGTGCCAGCAGTTTCCGGACAGGGGGGAATTCACCCCTCCACTTT	CASSFRTGGNSPLHF
-	TRBV2	TRBJ2-5	-	TGTGCCAGAGGGGTTCCCCGGGCAGCCCAAGAGACCCAGTACTTC	CARGVPRAAQETQYF
-	TRBV20-1	TRBJ2-1	TRBD2	TGCAGTGCTAGTTCGGGGGGGACTTACAATGAGCAGTTCTTC	CSASSGGTYNEQFF
-	TRBV19	TRBJ1-1	-	TGTGCCAGTACCCCGCCAGGAGGGACTGAAGCTTTCTTT	CASTPPGGTEAFF
-	TRBV19	TRBJ2-7	-	TGTGCCAGTAGTATACTCCCTTCCTACGAGCAGTACTTC	CASSILPSYEQYF
-	TRBV10-3	TRBJ1-2	-	TGTGCCATCAGTGACCTGGGGGCGGTGCGCTACACCTTC	CAISDLGAVRYTF
few	TRBV9	TRBJ1-3	TRBD1	TGTGCCAGCAGCGTAGATCGACAGGGTGGTGGAAACACCATATATTTT	CASSVDRQGGGNTIYF
-	TRBV15	TRBJ2-2	TRBD2	TGTGCTACCTCGGGTCTAGCGGGTTTGGGCACCGGGGAGCTGTTTTTT	CATSGLAGLGTGELFF
-	TRBV5-1	TRBJ2-1	TRBD2	TGCGCCAGCAGCTCATCCTCTAGCGGGGTGGTGGATGAGCAGTTCTTC	CASSSSSSGVVDEQFF
-	TRBV4-2	TRBJ2-5	TRBD2	TGTGCCAGCAGCCAAACGACTAGCAAGGAGACCCAGTACTTC	CASSQTTSKETQYF
-	TRBV5-4	TRBJ2-7	TRBD1	TGTGCCAGCATCCCCGGGACAGGGTCTCTCGAGCAGTACTTC	CASIPGTGSLEQYF
-	TRBV9	TRBJ2-3	-	TGTGCCAGCAGCCAGGGGGTCGGGGGGGCCCCAGATACGCAGTATTTT	CASSQGVGGAPDTQYF
many	TRBV7-9	TRBJ2-7	-	TGTGCCAGCAGCGAGGGGGTACAGACCTACGAGCAGTACTTC	CASSEGVQTYEQYF
-	TRBV18	TRBJ1-1	-	TGTGCCAGCTCACCGCCGCAGGGAGGGAACACTGAAGCTTTCTTT	CASSPPQGGNTEAFF
-	TRBV10-3	TRBJ2-5	-	TGTGCCGCTTGGGCCGGCAATCAAGAGACCCAGTACTTC	CAAWAGNQETQYF
few	TRBV15	TRBJ2-1	TRBD2	TGTGCCACCAGCAAATCCGGGACTAGCGGGGGGCTGCTCAATGAGCAGTTCTTC	CATSKSGTSGGLLNEQFF
once	TRBV3-1/TRBV3-2	TRBJ1-4	-	TGTGCCAGCAGCCAGGGGGCGAATGAAAAACTGTTTTTT	CASSQGANEKLFF
-	TRBV3-1/TRBV3-2	TRBJ2-5	-	TGTGCCAGCAGCCAAGATATGGAGAAGAAAGAGACCCAGTACTTC	CASSQDMEKKETQYF
-	TRBV3-1/TRBV3-2	TRBJ2-5	-	TGTGCCAGCAGCCAAGACAGGGCCCGACAAGAGACCCAGTACTTC	CASSQDRARQETQYF
-	TRBV18	TRBJ1-5	-	TGTGCCAGCTCACCAGAGGGATATAGCAATCAGCCCCAGCATTTT	CASSPEGYSNQPQHF
-	TRBV30	TRBJ2-3	-	TGTGCCTGGGCCCGGAGGAGCACAGATACGCAGTATTTT	CAWARRSTDTQYF
-	TRBV18	TRBJ2-1	TRBD1	TGTGCCAGCTCGGTCCCGGGACAGGGGGTTTTCGGTGAGCAGTTCTTC	CASSVPGQGVFGEQFF
once	TRBV7-9	TRBJ1-2	-	TGTGCCAGCAGCTTAAAGAGATATGGCTACACCTTC	CASSLKRYGYTF
-	TRBV2	TRBJ1-1	-	TGTGCCAGCAGTGTTTACAGGTCATCTGAAGCTTTCTTT	CASSVYRSSEAFF
-	TRBV6-5	TRBJ1-1	TRBD1	TGTGCCAGCAGTTCGGACAGGGCGAGGGCGTACACTGAAGCTTTCTTT	CASSSDRARAYTEAFF
-	TRBV6-5	TRBJ1-5	TRBD1	TGTGCCAGCACCCCCCGGACAGGGTTGTCTCAGCCCCAGCATTTT	CASTPRTGLSQPQHF